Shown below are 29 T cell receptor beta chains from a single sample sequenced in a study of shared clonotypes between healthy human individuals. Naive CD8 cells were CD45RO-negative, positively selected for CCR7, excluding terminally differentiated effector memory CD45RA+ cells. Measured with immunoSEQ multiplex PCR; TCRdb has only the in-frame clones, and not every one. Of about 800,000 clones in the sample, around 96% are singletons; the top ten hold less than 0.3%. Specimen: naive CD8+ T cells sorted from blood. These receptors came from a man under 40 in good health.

The CDR3 reads CASSQGQDAYEQYF. The CDR3 region has the DNA TGCGCCAGCAGCCAAGGACAGGACGCCTACGAGCAGTACTTC. V gene TRBV4-1 combines with J gene TRBJ2-7, with D perhaps TRBD1 (6 bases). The germline V gene encodes CDR1 MGHRA and CDR2 YSYEKL. The CDR3 extends over 14 amino acids. V was trimmed by 1 base and J by 2 bases, leaving 9 bases between them.

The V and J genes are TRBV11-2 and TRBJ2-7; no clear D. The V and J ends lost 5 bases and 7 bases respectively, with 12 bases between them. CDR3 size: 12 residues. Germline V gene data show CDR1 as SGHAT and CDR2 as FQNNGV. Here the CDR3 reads CASSPLGAEQYF. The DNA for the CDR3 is TGTGCCAGCAGCCCCCTAGGTGCGGAGCAGTACTTC.

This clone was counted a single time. CDR3 region: CSVGVAGRWDEQFF. In nucleotides, the CDR3 is TGCAGCGTTGGGGTAGCGGGGCGGTGGGATGAGCAGTTCTTC. The chain joins TRBV29-1 to TRBJ2-1; 8 bases agree with TRBD2. The CDR3 has 14 amino acids. Germline CDR1 is SQVTM and CDR2 is ANQGSEA. Germline trimming cut 4 bases from V and 8 bases from J; bases unmatched to any gene: 10.

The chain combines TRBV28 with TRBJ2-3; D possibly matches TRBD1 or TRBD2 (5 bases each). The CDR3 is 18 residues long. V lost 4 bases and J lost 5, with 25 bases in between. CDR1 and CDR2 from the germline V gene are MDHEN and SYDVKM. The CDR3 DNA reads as TGTGCCAGCAGTTCCACCCTGAGAAGGGCGGGCGGACAAGATACGCAGTATTTT. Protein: CASSSTLRRAGGQDTQYF.

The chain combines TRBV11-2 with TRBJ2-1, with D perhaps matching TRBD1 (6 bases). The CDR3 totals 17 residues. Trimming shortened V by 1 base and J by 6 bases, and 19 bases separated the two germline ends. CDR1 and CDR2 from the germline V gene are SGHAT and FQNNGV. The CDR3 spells CASSLGGRADVVNEQFF. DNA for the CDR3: TGTGCCAGCAGCTTAGGGGGGCGGGCCGATGTGGTCAATGAGCAGTTCTTC.

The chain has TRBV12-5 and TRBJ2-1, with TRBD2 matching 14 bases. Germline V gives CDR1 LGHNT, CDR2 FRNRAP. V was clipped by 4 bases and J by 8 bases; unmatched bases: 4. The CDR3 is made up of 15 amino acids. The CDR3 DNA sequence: TGTGCTAGTGGTTGGGGGACTAGCGGGAGCTATGAGCAGTTCTTC. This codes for CASGWGTSGSYEQFF.

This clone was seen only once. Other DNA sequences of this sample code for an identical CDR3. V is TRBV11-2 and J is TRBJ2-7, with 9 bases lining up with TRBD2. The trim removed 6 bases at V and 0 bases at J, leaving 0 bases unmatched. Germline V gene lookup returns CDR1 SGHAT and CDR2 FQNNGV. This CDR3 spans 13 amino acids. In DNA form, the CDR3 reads TGTGCCAGCAGTAGCGGGAGCTCCTACGAGCAGTACTTC. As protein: CASSSGSSYEQYF.

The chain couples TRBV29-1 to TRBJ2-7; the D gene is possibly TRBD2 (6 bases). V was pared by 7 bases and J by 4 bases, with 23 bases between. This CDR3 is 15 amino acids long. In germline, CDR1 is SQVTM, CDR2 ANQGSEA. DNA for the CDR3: TGCAGCGCCCTGGGGGGTAGGGACTTGGGGTACGAGCAGTACTTC. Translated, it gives CSALGGRDLGYEQYF.

DNA for the CDR3: TGTGCCAGCAGATTAACAGGGCAATCCTACGAGCAGTACTTC. This encodes CASRLTGQSYEQYF. V usage is TRBV27 and J usage is TRBJ2-7; D is possibly TRBD1 (6 bases). Germline assignment: CDR1 MNHEY and CDR2 SMNVEV (reference sequence). The V end was cut by 6 bases, the J end by 1 base, with 13 bases between. The CDR3 is 14 amino acids.

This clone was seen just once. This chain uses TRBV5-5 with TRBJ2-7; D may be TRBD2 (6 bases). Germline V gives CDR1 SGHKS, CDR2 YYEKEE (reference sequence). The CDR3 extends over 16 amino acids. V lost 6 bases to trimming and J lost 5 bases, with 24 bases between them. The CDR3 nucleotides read TGTGCCAGCACCGAGGGCACGGGAGTCGGGATCGACGAGCAGTACTTC. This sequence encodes CASTEGTGVGIDEQYF.

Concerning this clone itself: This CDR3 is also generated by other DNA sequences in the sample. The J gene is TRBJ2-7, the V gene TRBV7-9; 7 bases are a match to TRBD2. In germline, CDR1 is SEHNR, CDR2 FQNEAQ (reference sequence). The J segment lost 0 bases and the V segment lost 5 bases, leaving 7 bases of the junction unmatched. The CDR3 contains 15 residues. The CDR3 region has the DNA TGTGCCAGCAGCCCCCTTGGCGGGAGCTCCTACGAGCAGTACTTC. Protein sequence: CASSPLGGSSYEQYF.

The CDR3 spells CAISEEQGVGSYNEQFF. The CDR3 DNA follows: TGTGCCATCAGTGAGGAACAGGGTGTCGGCTCCTACAATGAGCAGTTCTTC. The chain links TRBV10-3 to TRBJ2-1, with a possible D match to TRBD1 (6 bases). The V gene's germline CDR1 is ENHRY and CDR2 SYGVKD. The CDR3 is 17 amino acids. V was cut by 2 bases and J by 0 bases, with 14 bases left in between.

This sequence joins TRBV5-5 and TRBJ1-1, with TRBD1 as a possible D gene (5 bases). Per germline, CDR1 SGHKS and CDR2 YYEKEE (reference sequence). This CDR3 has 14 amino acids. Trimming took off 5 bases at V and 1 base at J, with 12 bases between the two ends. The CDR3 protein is CASSFGTANTEAFF. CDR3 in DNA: TGTGCCAGCAGTTTTGGGACCGCGAACACTGAAGCTTTCTTT. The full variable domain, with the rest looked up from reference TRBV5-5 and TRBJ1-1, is DAGVTQSPTHLIKTRGQQVTLRCSPISGHKSVSWYQQVLGQGPQFIFQYYEKEERGRGNFPDRFSARQFPNYSSELNVNALLLGDSALYLCASSFGTANTEAFFGQGTRLTVV.

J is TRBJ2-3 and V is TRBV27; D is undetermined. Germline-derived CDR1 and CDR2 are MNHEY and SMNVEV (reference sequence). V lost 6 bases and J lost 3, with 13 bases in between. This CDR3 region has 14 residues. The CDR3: CASRFRLTTDTQYF. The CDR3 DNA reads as TGTGCCAGCAGGTTTAGGCTAACGACAGATACGCAGTATTTT.

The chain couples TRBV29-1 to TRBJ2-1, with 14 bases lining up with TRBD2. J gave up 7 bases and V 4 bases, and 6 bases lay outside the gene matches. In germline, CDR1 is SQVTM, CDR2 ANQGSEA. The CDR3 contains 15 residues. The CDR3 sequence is CSVGGLAGDWNEQFF. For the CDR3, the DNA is TGCAGCGTTGGGGGACTAGCGGGAGATTGGAATGAGCAGTTCTTC.

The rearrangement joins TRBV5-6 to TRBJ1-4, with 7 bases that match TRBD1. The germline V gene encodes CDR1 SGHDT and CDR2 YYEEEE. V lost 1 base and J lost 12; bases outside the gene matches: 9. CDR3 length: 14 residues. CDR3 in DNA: TGTGCCAGCAGCTTGCCCCAGGGGGACGGAGAACTGTTTTTT. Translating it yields CASSLPQGDGELFF.

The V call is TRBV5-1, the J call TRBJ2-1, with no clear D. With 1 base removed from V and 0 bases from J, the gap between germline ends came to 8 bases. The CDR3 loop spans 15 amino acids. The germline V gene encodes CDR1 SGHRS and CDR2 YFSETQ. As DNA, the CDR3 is TGCGCCAGCAGCTTGTTCGCCAGCTCCTACAATGAGCAGTTCTTC. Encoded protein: CASSLFASSYNEQFF. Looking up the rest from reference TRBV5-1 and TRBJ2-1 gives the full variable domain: KAGVTQTPRYLIKTRGQQVTLSCSPISGHRSVSWYQQTPGQGLQFLFEYFSETQRNKGNFPGRFSGRQFSNSRSEMNVSTLELGDSALYLCASSLFASSYNEQFFGPGTRLTVL.

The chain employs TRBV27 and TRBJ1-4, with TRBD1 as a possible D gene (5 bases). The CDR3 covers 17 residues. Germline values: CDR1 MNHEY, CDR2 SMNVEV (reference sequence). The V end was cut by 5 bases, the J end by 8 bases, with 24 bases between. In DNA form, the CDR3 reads TGTGCCAGCAGTCCCTCGTGGGGGGACCAAGCTGGAGAAAAACTGTTTTTT. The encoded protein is CASSPSWGDQAGEKLFF.

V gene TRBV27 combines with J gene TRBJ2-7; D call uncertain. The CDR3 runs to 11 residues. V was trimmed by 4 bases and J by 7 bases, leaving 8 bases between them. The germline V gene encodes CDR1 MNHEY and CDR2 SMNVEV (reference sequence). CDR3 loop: CASSSLGEQYF. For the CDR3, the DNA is TGTGCCAGCAGTTCCCTCGGGGAGCAGTACTTC.

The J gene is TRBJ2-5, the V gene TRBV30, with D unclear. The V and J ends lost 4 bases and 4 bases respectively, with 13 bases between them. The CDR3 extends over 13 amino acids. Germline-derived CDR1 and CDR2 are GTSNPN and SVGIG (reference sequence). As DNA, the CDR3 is TGTGCCTGGACAGGTGGATCCGGAGAGACCCAGTACTTC. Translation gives CAWTGGSGETQYF.

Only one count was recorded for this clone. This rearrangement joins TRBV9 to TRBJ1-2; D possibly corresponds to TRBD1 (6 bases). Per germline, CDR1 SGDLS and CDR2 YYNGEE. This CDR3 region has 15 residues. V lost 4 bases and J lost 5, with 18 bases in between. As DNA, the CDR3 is TGTGCCAGCAGCCCCCCAGGGGTTGGGGTTTATGGCTACACCTTC. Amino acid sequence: CASSPPGVGVYGYTF.

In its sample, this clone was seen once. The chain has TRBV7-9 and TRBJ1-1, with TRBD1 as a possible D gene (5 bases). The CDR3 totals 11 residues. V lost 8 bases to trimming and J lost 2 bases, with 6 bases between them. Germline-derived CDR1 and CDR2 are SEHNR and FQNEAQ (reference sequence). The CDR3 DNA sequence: TGTGCCAGCGGACAAAACACTGAAGCTTTCTTT. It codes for CASGQNTEAFF.

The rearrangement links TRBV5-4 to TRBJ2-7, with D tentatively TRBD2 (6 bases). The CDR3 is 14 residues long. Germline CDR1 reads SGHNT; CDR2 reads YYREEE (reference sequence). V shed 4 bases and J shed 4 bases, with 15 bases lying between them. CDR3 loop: CASSDPGLPYEQYF. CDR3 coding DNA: TGTGCCAGCAGCGATCCGGGACTCCCATACGAGCAGTACTTC.

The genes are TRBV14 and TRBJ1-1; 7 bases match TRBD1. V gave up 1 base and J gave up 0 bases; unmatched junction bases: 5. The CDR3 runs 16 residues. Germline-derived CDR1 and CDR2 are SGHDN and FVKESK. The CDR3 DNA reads TGTGCCAGCAGCCAAGGTTACAGGGGACTGAACACTGAAGCTTTCTTT. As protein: CASSQGYRGLNTEAFF.

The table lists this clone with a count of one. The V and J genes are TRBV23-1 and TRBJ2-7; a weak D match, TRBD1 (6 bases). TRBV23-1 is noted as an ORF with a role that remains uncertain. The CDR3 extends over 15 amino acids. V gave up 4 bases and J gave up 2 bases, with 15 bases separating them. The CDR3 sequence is CASSRQAADTYEQYF. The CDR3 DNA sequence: TGCGCCAGCAGTCGACAGGCCGCTGACACCTACGAGCAGTACTTC.

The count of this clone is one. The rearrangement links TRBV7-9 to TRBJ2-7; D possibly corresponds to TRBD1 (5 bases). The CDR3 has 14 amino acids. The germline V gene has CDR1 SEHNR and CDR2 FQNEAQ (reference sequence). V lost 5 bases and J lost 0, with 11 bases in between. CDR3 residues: CASSMDTISYEQYF. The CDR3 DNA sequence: TGTGCCAGCAGCATGGACACGATCTCCTACGAGCAGTACTTC.

CDR3 bases: TGTGCCAGCAGCTTAGATGGAATCGGGAATGAGCAGTTCTTC. This codes for CASSLDGIGNEQFF. The rearrangement joins TRBV7-9 to TRBJ2-1; D gene uncertain. The CDR3 runs to 14 residues. V gave up 1 base and J gave up 7 bases, with 11 bases separating them. In germline, CDR1 is SEHNR, CDR2 FQNEAQ (reference sequence). Complete variable domain (other parts from reference TRBV7-9 and TRBJ2-1): DTGVSQNPRHKITKRGQNVTFRCDPISEHNRLYWYRQTLGQGPEFLTYFQNEAQLEKSRLLSDRFSAERPKGSFSTLEIQRTEQGDSAMYLCASSLDGIGNEQFFGPGTRLTVL.

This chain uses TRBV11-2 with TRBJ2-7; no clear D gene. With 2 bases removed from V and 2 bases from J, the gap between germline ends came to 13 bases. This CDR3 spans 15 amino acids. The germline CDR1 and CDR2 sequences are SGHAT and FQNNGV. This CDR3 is CASSLPGGSPYEQYF. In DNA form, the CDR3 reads TGTGCCAGCAGCTTACCTGGTGGCTCACCCTACGAGCAGTACTTC.

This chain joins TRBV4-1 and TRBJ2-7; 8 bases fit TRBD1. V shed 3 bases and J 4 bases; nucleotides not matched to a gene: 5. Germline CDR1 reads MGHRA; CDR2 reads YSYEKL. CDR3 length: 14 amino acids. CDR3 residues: CASSHNRGVYEQYF. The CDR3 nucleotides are TGCGCCAGCAGCCATAACAGGGGGGTGTACGAGCAGTACTTC.